This T cell receptor (beta chain) derives from a study of cytomegalovirus exposure and HLA in healthy donors. Looking at the study overall: In an earlier analysis, 95 million to 130 million unique TCR beta sequences were found from approximately 190 million T cells.

Study results and caveats: For most TCR beta V segments, an earlier analysis put the productive rate at about 87% or about 30% of the time. Investigators reported 150 to 200 TCR beta chains as tied to cytomegalovirus.

The ends lost 3 bases at V and 6 bases at J; junction bases unmatched: 10. CDR3 length: 16 amino acids. The germline gives CDR1 MDHEN, CDR2 SYDVKM. It was with 60 Vbeta and 13 Jbeta primers that the PCR ran. Clones were read by immunoSEQ multiplex PCR, and TCRdb kept only the in-frame ones, dropping some. The sample lists about 150,000 clones; approximately 79% were seen once. This clone appeared once. What it binds is unknown. Every donor was a healthy person donating bone marrow. The chain joins TRBV28 to TRBJ2-7, with 11 positions matching TRBD1. Input material: PBMCs. This sequence originates from a man between 40 and 49 years old in good health and CMV-seropositive. CDR3 sequence reads: CASSFRGQGARREQYF. CDR3 DNA sequence: TGTGCCAGCAGTTTTAGAGGACAGGGGGCGCGCCGCGAGCAGTACTTC.